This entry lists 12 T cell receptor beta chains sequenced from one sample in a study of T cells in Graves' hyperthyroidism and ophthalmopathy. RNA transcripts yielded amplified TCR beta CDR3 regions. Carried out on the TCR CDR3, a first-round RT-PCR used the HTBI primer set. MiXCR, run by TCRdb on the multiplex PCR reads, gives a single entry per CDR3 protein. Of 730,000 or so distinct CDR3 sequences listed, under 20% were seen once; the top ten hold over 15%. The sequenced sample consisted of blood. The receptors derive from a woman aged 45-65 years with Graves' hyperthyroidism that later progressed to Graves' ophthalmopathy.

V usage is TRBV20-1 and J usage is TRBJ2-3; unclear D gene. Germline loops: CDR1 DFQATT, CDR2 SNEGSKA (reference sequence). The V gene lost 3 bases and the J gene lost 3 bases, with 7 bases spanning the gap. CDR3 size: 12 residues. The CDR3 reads CSARWRTDTQYF. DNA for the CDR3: TGCAGTGCTAGGTGGAGAACAGATACGCAGTATTTT.

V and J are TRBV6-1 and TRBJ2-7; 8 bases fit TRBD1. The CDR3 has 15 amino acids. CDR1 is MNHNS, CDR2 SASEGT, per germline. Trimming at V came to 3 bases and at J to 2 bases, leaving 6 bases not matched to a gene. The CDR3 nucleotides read TGTGCCAGCAGTGAGGAGACAGGGGCCCCCTACGAGCAGTACTTC. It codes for CASSEETGAPYEQYF.

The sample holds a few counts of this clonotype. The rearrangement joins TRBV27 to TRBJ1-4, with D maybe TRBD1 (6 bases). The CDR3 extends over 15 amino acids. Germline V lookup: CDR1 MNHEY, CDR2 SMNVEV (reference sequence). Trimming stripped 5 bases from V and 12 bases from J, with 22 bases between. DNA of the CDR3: TGTGCCAGCAGTCCACAGGGACTTCTAATGAGGGAACTGTTTTTT. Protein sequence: CASSPQGLLMRELFF.

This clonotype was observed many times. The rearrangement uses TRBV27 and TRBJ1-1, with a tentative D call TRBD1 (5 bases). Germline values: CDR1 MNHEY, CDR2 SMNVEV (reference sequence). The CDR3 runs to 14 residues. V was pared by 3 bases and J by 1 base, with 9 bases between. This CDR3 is CASSFRVKNTEAFF. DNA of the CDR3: TGTGCCAGCAGTTTCAGGGTTAAGAACACTGAAGCTTTCTTT.

The CDR3 spells CSVALRASYNEQFF. The CDR3, as DNA: TGCAGCGTCGCCCTGAGGGCTTCCTACAATGAGCAGTTCTTC. The genes are TRBV29-1 and TRBJ2-1; D may be TRBD2 (5 bases). Trimming pared 6 bases from V and 1 base from J, leaving 13 bases between. Germline V gives CDR1 SQVTM, CDR2 ANQGSEA. This CDR3 is built from 14 residues.

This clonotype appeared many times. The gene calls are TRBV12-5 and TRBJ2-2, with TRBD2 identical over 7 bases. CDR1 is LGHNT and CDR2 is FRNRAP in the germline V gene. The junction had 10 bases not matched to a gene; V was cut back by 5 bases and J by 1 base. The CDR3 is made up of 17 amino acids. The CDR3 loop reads CASGPPGGTWNTGELFF. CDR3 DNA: TGTGCTAGTGGTCCCCCCGGGGGGACTTGGAACACCGGGGAGCTGTTTTTT.

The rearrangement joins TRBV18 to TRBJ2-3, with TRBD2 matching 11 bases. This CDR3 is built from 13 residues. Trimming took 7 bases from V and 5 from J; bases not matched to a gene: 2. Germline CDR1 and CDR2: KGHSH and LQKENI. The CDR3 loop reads CASLGLAVDTQYF. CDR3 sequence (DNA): TGTGCCAGCTTGGGACTAGCGGTAGATACGCAGTATTTT.

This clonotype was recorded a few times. The CDR3 here is CASRLAGGPRNEQFF. CDR3 coding DNA: TGTGCCAGCAGACTAGCGGGGGGGCCACGGAATGAGCAGTTCTTC. The V gene is TRBV6-1, the J gene TRBJ2-1, with 13 nucleotides matching TRBD2. There are 15 residues in the CDR3. Germline V CDR1 and CDR2: MNHNS, SASEGT. The J segment lost 7 bases and the V segment lost 6 bases, leaving 6 bases of the junction unmatched.

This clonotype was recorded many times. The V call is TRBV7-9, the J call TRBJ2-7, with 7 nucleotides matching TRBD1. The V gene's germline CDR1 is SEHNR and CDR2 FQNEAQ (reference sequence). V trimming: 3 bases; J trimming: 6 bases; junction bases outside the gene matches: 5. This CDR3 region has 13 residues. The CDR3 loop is CASSLGTVGEQYF. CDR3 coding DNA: TGTGCCAGCAGCTTGGGGACAGTCGGCGAGCAGTACTTC.

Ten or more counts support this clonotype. In nucleotides, the CDR3 is TGTGCCAGCAGATCAGGGGGAGATACGCAGTATTTT. This translates into CASRSGGDTQYF. The genes are TRBV6-1 and TRBJ2-3; TRBD1 agrees at 7 bases. The germline gives CDR1 MNHNS, CDR2 SASEGT. The trim removed 6 bases at V and 5 bases at J, leaving 2 bases unmatched. CDR3 length equals 12 residues.

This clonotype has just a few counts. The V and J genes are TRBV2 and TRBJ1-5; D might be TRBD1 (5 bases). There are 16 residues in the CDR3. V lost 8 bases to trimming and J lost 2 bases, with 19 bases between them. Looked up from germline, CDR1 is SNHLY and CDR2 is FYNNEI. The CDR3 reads CASLEDIGAGNQPQHF. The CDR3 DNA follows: TGTGCCAGCCTCGAGGATATAGGGGCGGGCAATCAGCCCCAGCATTTT.

The CDR3 loop is CASSLDGQGYQPQHF. CDR3 coding DNA: TGTGCCAGCAGCTTAGACGGACAGGGCTATCAGCCCCAGCATTTT. The V call is TRBV11-2, the J call TRBJ1-5, with 8 bases identical to TRBD1. Trimming at V came to 0 bases and at J to 5 bases, leaving 3 bases not matched to a gene. Germline CDR1 SGHAT, CDR2 FQNNGV. The CDR3 has 15 residues.